A single sample is the source of the 25 T cell receptor beta chains below, sequenced in a study of T cell repertoires in cytomegalovirus infection. TCRdb itself ran the reads through MiXCR, one entry per CDR3 protein. The sample has about 260,000 distinct CDR3 sequences; roughly 15% are singletons. Sequenced sample: PBMCs. Receptors were obtained from a human donor in good health (CMV status not recorded). Some clones in this sample may be carry-over from other donors' samples.

This clonotype has at least ten counts. This chain joins TRBV7-8 and TRBJ1-2; 8 nucleotides align to TRBD1. J gave up 2 bases and V 8 bases, and 10 bases lay outside the gene matches. Germline CDR1 reads SGHVS; CDR2 reads FQNEAQ. The CDR3 spans 15 residues. For the CDR3, the DNA is TGTGCCAGCGAGGATCCGGGACAGGAGAACTATGGCTACACCTTC. It yields the protein CASEDPGQENYGYTF.

This clonotype was seen more than once but under ten times. The chain's CDR3 is CASSGIGTSVGHEQYF. The CDR3 nucleotides read TGTGCCAGCAGCGGTATCGGGACGTCGGTGGGTCACGAGCAGTACTTC. V usage is TRBV2 and J usage is TRBJ2-7, with D perhaps being TRBD1 or TRBD2 (5 bases each). V was clipped by 6 bases and J by 5 bases, with 23 bases between them. The CDR3 is made up of 16 amino acids. CDR1 and CDR2 (germline): SNHLY, FYNNEI.

This clonotype turned up a few times. V gene TRBV20-1 combines with J gene TRBJ1-1; D call uncertain. Germline CDR1 and CDR2: DFQATT and SNEGSKA (reference sequence). This CDR3 comprises 13 residues. Trimming removed 2 bases at V and 2 bases at J, with 9 bases between. In nucleotides, the CDR3 is TGCAGTGCTAGACCAGGACCTAACACTGAAGCTTTCTTT. This translates into CSARPGPNTEAFF.

This clonotype appeared many times. The chain uses TRBV7-2 and TRBJ2-7; D possibly corresponds to TRBD1 (6 bases). Trimming cost V 3 bases and J 10 bases, with 10 bases left between them. Germline CDR1 reads SGHTA; CDR2 reads FQGNSA. The CDR3 is 11 amino acids. CDR3 bases: TGTGCCAGCAGCTTTTTGGGGGCACAGTACTTC. This codes for CASSFLGAQYF. Looking up the rest from reference TRBV7-2 and TRBJ2-7 gives the full variable domain: GAGVSQSPSNKVTEKGKDVELRCDPISGHTALYWYRQSLGQGLEFLIYFQGNSAPDKSGLPSDRFSAERTGGSVSTLTIQRTQQEDSAVYLCASSFLGAQYFGPGTRLTVT.

This sequence joins TRBV5-1 and TRBJ2-5; D possibly corresponds to TRBD2 (6 bases). CDR1 is SGHRS and CDR2 is YFSETQ in the germline V gene. The CDR3 consists of 13 residues. V lost 2 bases and J 4 bases, leaving 9 bases between the germline ends. The DNA for the CDR3 is TGCGCCAGCAGCTTTATGGGGGGAGAGACCCAGTACTTC. Its protein product is CASSFMGGETQYF.

This clonotype was seen once. The CDR3 carries no conserved terminal phenylalanine or tryptophan, so it likely arises from a read error. The rearrangement joins TRBV28 to TRBJ2-2; TRBD2 might be the D (5 bases). The CDR3 spans 16 residues. Trimming removed 1 base from V and 7 bases from J, with 16 bases in between. From germline, CDR1 is MDHEN and CDR2 SYDVKM. This CDR3 reads CASSLYTPLGGGELFL. The CDR3 DNA sequence: TGTGCCAGCAGTTTATATACTCCCTTAGGAGGCGGGGAGCTGTTTCTT.

This clonotype was seen only a few times. This sequence joins TRBV20-1 and TRBJ2-5; D gene ambiguous. Germline CDR1 DFQATT, CDR2 SNEGSKA (reference sequence). V was cut by 4 bases and J by 0 bases, with 6 bases left in between. The length of the CDR3 is 12 residues. The CDR3 loop is CSATPNQETQYF. The CDR3 DNA follows: TGCAGTGCTACTCCCAACCAAGAGACCCAGTACTTC.

This clonotype was observed a few times. J is TRBJ1-2 and V is TRBV29-1; D is undetermined. Trimming took 4 bases from V and 5 from J, leaving 11 bases between them. CDR1 is SQVTM and CDR2 is ANQGSEA in the germline V gene. CDR3 size: 12 residues. The CDR3 protein is CSVGALEYGYTF. CDR3 DNA: TGCAGCGTTGGGGCTTTGGAGTATGGCTACACCTTC.

This clonotype was detected many times. The chain links TRBV15 to TRBJ2-5, with D perhaps TRBD1 (5 bases). The CDR3 sequence is 14 residues long. Trimming pared 2 bases from V and 4 bases from J, leaving 11 bases between. CDR1 LNHNV and CDR2 YYDKDF come from the germline V gene (reference sequence). The CDR3 here is CATSRKDKSETQYF. CDR3 coding DNA: TGTGCCACCAGCAGAAAGGACAAATCAGAGACCCAGTACTTC.

This clonotype was picked up a small number of times. The V and J genes are TRBV11-2 and TRBJ2-7, with D unresolved. The CDR3 totals 11 residues. V was clipped by 0 bases and J by 6 bases, with 3 bases between them. Germline CDR1 reads SGHAT; CDR2 reads FQNNGV. The CDR3 spells CASSLEGEQYF. The CDR3 DNA reads as TGTGCCAGCAGCTTAGAGGGCGAGCAGTACTTC. Using reference TRBV11-2 and TRBJ2-7 for the parts outside the CDR3, the full variable domain is EAGVAQSPRYKIIEKRQSVAFWCNPISGHATLYWYQQILGQGPKLLIQFQNNGVVDDSQLPKDRFSAERLKGVDSTLKIQPAKLEDSAVYLCASSLEGEQYFGPGTRLTVT.

This clonotype has just a few counts. The chain has TRBV19 and TRBJ1-1; unclear D gene. Germline assignment: CDR1 LNHDA and CDR2 SQIVND (reference sequence). Trimming pared 0 bases from V and 6 bases from J, leaving 8 bases between. This CDR3 spans 13 amino acids. The CDR3 region has the DNA TGTGCCAGTAGTATAGATCGCCGGGCTGAAGCTTTCTTT. It translates to CASSIDRRAEAFF.

This clonotype was seen ten or more times. The chain carries TRBV7-2 and TRBJ1-1; D is unclear. Deletions cut 2 bases from V and 8 bases from J, with 9 bases between. Germline V CDR1 and CDR2: SGHTA, FQGNSA. The CDR3 length is 12 residues. The CDR3 reads CASSLTVGEAFF. The CDR3 DNA reads TGTGCCAGCAGCTTAACAGTAGGCGAAGCTTTCTTT.

This clonotype was observed many times. J is TRBJ1-1 and V is TRBV12-3 or TRBV12-4; 7 bases fit TRBD1. This CDR3 has 14 residues. With V trimmed by 6 bases and J by 1 base, 5 bases remained unmatched. This chain's CDR3 is CASRYDRENTEAFF. CDR3 DNA: TGTGCCAGCAGGTACGACAGGGAGAACACTGAAGCTTTCTTT.

The rearrangement uses TRBV7-9 and TRBJ2-7; the D gene is possibly TRBD2 (5 bases). The V end was cut by 5 bases, the J end by 5 bases, with 13 bases between. This CDR3 has 13 amino acids. Germline CDR1 SEHNR, CDR2 FQNEAQ (reference sequence). The CDR3: CASSPLRVHEQYF. Written as DNA, the CDR3 is TGTGCCAGCAGCCCCCTGAGGGTCCACGAGCAGTACTTC.

This clonotype occurred a few times. V usage is TRBV20-1 and J usage is TRBJ2-5, with D possibly being TRBD1 or TRBD2 (5 bases each). The CDR3 sequence is 14 residues long. Trimming cost V 4 bases and J 4 bases, with 16 bases left between them. Looked up from germline, CDR1 is DFQATT and CDR2 is SNEGSKA (reference sequence). CDR3: CSAIDSTRGETQYF. Written as DNA, the CDR3 is TGCAGTGCTATTGACAGTACTAGGGGAGAGACCCAGTACTTC.

Concerning this clonotype: Since a much larger clone is just one base distant, this may be a read error. The chain is built from TRBV7-2 and TRBJ1-2; 10 bases agree with TRBD1. Germline V lookup: CDR1 SGHTA, CDR2 FQGNSA. The CDR3 is 16 amino acids. CDR3 amino acids: CASSLGGTGVLYGYNF. The CDR3 nucleotides are TGTGCCAGCAGCTTAGGAGGGACAGGGGTTCTCTATGGCTACAACTTC.

This clonotype came up a few times. V gene TRBV20-1 combines with J gene TRBJ2-3, with a weak D call TRBD1 (6 bases). CDR3 length equals 14 residues. Germline lookup yields CDR1 DFQATT and CDR2 SNEGSKA (reference sequence). V gave up 5 bases and J gave up 2 bases, with 14 bases separating them. The CDR3 protein is CSAPSRGYTDTQYF. CDR3 sequence (DNA): TGCAGTGCTCCGTCGAGGGGGTACACAGATACGCAGTATTTT.

The chain links TRBV7-3 to TRBJ1-2; D gene unclear. Germline lookup yields CDR1 SGHTA and CDR2 FQGTGA. This CDR3 is 13 amino acids long. V lost 5 bases, J lost 3 bases, and 10 bases lay in between. CDR3 residues: CASSIDTYYGYTF. The CDR3 DNA reads TGTGCCAGCAGCATCGACACCTACTATGGCTACACCTTC.

This chain links TRBV19 with TRBJ2-1, with 8 bases aligning to TRBD2. With V trimmed by 5 bases and J by 2 bases, 8 bases remained unmatched. CDR1 and CDR2 (germline): LNHDA, SQIVND (reference sequence). The CDR3 is 16 residues long. The CDR3 is CASSPRSSGAYNEQFF. The CDR3 DNA reads as TGTGCCAGTAGTCCACGGAGTAGCGGGGCCTACAATGAGCAGTTCTTC.

Only a few counts were recorded for this clonotype. The chain joins TRBV5-4 to TRBJ2-4; D tentatively reads TRBD1 or TRBD2 (5 bases each). Deletions cut 4 bases from V and 0 bases from J, with 8 bases between. Per the germline V gene, CDR1 is SGHNT and CDR2 is YYREEE (reference sequence). The CDR3 contains 14 residues. CDR3 sequence: CASSRDGAKNIQYF. In nucleotides, the CDR3 is TGTGCCAGCAGCAGGGACGGAGCCAAAAACATTCAGTACTTC.

The chain couples TRBV27 to TRBJ2-5; D is possibly TRBD1 or TRBD2 (6 bases each). Germline lookup yields CDR1 MNHEY and CDR2 SMNVEV (reference sequence). The V end was cut by 5 bases, the J end by 4 bases, with 14 bases between. The CDR3 is 14 residues long. CDR3 sequence: CASSRRGEGETQYF. The CDR3 DNA reads as TGTGCCAGCAGTCGAAGGGGGGAAGGAGAGACCCAGTACTTC.

This rearrangement joins TRBV12-3 or TRBV12-4 to TRBJ1-5; 11 nucleotides agree with TRBD1. The CDR3 is made up of 15 amino acids. V lost 1 base to trimming and J lost 5 bases; unmatched junction nucleotides: 1. Written as DNA, the CDR3 is TGTGCCAGCAGTTTAGGGACAGGGGGCTATCAGCCCCAGCATTTT. This codes for CASSLGTGGYQPQHF.

Here the CDR3 reads CASSQATSGGPLREQYF. Here the CDR3 DNA reads TGTGCCAGCAGCCAAGCTACTAGCGGGGGGCCTCTTCGCGAGCAGTACTTC. The J gene is TRBJ2-7, the V gene TRBV3-1; 12 nucleotides agree with TRBD2. The CDR3 loop spans 17 amino acids. Germline loops: CDR1 LGHDT, CDR2 YNNKEL (reference sequence). With V trimmed by 1 base and J by 6 bases, 10 bases remained unmatched.

This clonotype was counted a few times. The chain carries TRBV6-1 and TRBJ1-1, with D unclear. The ends were cut back, 3 bases at V and 3 bases at J, with 11 bases in the middle. CDR1 and CDR2 (germline): MNHNS, SASEGT. This CDR3 contains 14 residues. The CDR3 spells CASSERAPYTEAFF. The CDR3 nucleotides read TGTGCCAGCAGTGAGAGAGCCCCCTACACTGAAGCTTTCTTT.

This clonotype was recorded many times. The chain links TRBV20-1 to TRBJ2-1, with 10 bases identical to TRBD1. The CDR3 has 14 amino acids. Germline V lookup: CDR1 DFQATT, CDR2 SNEGSKA (reference sequence). V was clipped by 4 bases and J by 10 bases; unmatched bases: 10. The CDR3 loop reads CSAIGTGVSGEQFF. The CDR3 DNA reads as TGCAGTGCTATCGGGACAGGGGTCTCGGGGGAGCAGTTCTTC.